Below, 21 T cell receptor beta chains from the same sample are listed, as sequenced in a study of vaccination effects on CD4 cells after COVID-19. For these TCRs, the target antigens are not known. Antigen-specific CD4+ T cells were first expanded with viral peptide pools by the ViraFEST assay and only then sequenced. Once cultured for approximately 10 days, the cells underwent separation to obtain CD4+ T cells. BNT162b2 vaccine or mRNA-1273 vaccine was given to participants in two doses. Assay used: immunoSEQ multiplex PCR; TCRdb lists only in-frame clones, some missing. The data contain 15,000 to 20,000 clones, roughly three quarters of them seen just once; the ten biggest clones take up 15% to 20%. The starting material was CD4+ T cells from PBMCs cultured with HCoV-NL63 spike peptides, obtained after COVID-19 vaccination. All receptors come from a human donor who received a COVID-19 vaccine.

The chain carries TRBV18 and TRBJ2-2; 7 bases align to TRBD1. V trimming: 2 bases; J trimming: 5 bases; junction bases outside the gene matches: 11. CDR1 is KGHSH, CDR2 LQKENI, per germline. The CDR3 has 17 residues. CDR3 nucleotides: TGTGCCAGCTCACCAATCTCCGGGACAGTAAAAACCGGGGAGCTGTTTTTT. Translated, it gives CASSPISGTVKTGELFF.

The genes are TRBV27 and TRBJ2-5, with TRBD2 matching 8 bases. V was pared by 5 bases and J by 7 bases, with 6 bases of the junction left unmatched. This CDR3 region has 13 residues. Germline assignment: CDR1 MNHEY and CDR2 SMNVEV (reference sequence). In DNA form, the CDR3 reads TGTGCCAGCAGTGAGGCGGGGGGTGGGACCCAGTACTTC. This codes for CASSEAGGGTQYF.

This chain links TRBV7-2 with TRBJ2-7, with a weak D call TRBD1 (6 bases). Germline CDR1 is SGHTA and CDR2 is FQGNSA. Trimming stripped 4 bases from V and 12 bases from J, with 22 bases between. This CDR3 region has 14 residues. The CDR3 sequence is CASSSDRITYRRYF. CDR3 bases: TGTGCCAGCAGCTCTGACAGGATAACCTATCGGCGGTACTTC.

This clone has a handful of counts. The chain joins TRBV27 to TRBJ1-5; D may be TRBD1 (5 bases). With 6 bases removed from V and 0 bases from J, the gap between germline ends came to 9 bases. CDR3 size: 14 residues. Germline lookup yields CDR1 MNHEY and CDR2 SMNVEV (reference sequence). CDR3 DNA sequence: TGTGCCAGCAGGGGGCCATATAGCAATCAGCCCCAGCATTTT. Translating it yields CASRGPYSNQPQHF.

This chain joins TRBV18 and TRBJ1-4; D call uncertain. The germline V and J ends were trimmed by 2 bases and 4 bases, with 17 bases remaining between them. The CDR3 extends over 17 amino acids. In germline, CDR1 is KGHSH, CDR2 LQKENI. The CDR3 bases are TGTGCCAGCTCACCAACCCCGGGAGGTGGAAGTAATGAAAAACTGTTTTTT. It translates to CASSPTPGGGSNEKLFF.

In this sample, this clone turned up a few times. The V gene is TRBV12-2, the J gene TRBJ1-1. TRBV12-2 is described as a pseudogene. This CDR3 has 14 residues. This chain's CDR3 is CASRPDGENTEAFF. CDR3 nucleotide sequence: TGTGCAAGTCGCCCGGACGGCGAGAACACTGAAGCTTTCTTT.

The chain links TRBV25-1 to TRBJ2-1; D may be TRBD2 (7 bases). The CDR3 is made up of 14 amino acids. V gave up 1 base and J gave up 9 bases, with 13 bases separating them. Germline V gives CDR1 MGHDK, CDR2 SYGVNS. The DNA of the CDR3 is TGTGCCAGCAGTGAATCGGGGGGCATAGGTGAGCAGTTCTTC. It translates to CASSESGGIGEQFF. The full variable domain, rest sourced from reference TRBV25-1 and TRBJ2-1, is EADIYQTPRYLVIGTGKKITLECSQTMGHDKMYWYQQDPGMELHLIHYSYGVNSTEKGDLSSESTVSRIRTEHFPLTLESARPSHTSQYLCASSESGGIGEQFFGPGTRLTVL.

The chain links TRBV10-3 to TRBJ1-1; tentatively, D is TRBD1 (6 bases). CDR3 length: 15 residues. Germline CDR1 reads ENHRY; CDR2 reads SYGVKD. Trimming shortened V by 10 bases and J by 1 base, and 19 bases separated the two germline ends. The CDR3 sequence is CATLRGAKGNTEAFF. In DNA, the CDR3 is TGTGCCACCTTAAGGGGGGCCAAAGGGAACACTGAAGCTTTCTTT.

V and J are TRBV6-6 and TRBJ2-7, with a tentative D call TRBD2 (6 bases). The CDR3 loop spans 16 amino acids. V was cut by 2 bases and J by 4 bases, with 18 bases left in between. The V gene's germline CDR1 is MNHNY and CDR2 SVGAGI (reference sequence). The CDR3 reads CASSYPRGAGSYEQYF. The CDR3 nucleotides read TGTGCCAGCAGTTACCCCAGAGGAGCGGGTTCGTACGAGCAGTACTTC.

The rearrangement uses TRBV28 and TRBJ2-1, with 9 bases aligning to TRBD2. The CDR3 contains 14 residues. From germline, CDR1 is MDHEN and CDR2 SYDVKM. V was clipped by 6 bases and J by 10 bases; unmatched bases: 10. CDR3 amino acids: CASRLAGAVVEQFF. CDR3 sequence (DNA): TGTGCCAGCAGATTAGCGGGAGCGGTAGTAGAGCAGTTCTTC.

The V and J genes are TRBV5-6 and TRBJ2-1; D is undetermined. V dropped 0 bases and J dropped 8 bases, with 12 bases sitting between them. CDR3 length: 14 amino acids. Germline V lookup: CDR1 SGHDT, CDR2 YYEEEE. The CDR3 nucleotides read TGTGCCAGCAGCTTGGTGGGTAGAGCCGATGAGCAGTTCTTC. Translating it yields CASSLVGRADEQFF.

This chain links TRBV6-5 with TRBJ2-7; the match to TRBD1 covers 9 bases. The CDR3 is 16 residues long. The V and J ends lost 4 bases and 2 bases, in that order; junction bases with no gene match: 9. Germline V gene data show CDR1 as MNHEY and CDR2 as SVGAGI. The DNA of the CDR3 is TGTGCCAGCAGTTCCGATCGGACAGGGGCCCCCTACGAGCAGTACTTC. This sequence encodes CASSSDRTGAPYEQYF.

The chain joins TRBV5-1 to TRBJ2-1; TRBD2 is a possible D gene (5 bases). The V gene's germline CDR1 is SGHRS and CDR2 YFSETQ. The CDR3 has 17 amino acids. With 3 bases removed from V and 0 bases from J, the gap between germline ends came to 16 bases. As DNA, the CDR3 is TGCGCCAGCAGCTCAAAACGGACTTATTCCTCCTACAATGAGCAGTTCTTC. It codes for CASSSKRTYSSYNEQFF.

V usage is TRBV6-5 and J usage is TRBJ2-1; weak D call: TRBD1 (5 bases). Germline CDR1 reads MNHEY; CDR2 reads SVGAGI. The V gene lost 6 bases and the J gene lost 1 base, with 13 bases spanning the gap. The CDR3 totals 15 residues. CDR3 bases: TGTGCCAGCAGCCCCAGGGTGGGGTCCTACAATGAGCAGTTCTTC. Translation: CASSPRVGSYNEQFF.

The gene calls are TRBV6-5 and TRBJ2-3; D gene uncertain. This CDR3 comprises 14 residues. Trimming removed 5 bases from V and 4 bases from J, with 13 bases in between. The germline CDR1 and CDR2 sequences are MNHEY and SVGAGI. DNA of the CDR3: TGTGCCAGCAGTCCGATCCTCTCCGCAGATACGCAGTATTTT. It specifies CASSPILSADTQYF.

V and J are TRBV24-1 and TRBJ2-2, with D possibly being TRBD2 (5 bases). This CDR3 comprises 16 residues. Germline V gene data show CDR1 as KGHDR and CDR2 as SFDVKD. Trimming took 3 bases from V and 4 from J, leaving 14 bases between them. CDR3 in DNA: TGTGCCACCAGTGATGTTACAGAGAGCGGCACCGGGGAGCTGTTTTTT. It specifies CATSDVTESGTGELFF.

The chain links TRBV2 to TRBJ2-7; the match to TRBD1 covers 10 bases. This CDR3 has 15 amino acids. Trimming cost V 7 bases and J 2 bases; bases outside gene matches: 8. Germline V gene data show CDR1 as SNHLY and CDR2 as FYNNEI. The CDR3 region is CASTRGQGIAYEQYF. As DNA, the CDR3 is TGTGCCAGCACTAGGGGACAGGGGATCGCCTACGAGCAGTACTTC.

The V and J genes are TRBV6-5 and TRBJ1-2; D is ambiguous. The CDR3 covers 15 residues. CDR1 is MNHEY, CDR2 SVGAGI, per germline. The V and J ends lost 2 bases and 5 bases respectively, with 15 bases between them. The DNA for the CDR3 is TGTGCCAGCAGTTACGAAACAGACGGCTGGTATGGCTACACCTTC. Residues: CASSYETDGWYGYTF.

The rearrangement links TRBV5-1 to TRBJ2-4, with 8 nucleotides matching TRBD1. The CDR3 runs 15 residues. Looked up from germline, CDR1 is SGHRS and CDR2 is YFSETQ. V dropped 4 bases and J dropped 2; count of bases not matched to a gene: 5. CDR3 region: CASSDGQGPKNIQYF. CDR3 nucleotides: TGCGCCAGCAGCGACGGACAGGGCCCCAAAAACATTCAGTACTTC.

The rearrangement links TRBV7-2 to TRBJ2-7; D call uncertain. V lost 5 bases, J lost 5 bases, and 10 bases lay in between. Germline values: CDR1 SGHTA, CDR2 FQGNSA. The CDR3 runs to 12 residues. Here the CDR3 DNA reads TGTGCCAGCAGCCGCGATCGCGACGAGCAGTACTTC. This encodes CASSRDRDEQYF.

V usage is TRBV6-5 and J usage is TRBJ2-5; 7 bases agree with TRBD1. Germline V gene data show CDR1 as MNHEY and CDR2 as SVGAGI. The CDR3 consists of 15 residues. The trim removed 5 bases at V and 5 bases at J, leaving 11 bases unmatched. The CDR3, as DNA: TGTGCCAGCAGTACTCCGAGGGGGACAGCGGAGACCCAGTACTTC. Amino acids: CASSTPRGTAETQYF.